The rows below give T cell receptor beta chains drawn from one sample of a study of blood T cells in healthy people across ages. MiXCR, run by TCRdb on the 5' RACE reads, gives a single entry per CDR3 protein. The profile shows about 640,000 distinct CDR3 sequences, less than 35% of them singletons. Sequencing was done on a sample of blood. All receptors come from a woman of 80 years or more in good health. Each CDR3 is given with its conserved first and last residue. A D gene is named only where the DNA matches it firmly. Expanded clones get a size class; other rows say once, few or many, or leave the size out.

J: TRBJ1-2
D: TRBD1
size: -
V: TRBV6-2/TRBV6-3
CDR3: CASRPFDRGIPGHTF
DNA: TGTGCCAGCAGACCTTTTGACAGGGGGATCCCTGGCCACACCTTC

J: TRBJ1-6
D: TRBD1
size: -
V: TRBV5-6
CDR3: CASSLGQGAGPLHF
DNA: TGTGCCAGCAGCTTGGGACAGGGGGCCGGACCCCTCCACTTT

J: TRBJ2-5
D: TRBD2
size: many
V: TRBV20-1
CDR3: CSAPSGGRQETQYF
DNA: TGCAGTGCTCCGAGCGGGGGGAGACAAGAGACCCAGTACTTC

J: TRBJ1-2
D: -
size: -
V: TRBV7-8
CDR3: CASSTQGETYGYIF
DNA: TGTGCCAGCAGCACACAGGGAGAAACCTATGGCTACATCTTC

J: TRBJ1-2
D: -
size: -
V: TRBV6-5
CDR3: CASSPQTGFNYGYTF
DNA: TGTGCCAGCAGTCCTCAGACCGGCTTTAACTATGGCTACACCTTC

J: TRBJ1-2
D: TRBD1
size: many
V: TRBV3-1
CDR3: CASSPSQGRYGYTF
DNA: TGTGCCAGCAGCCCATCACAGGGGAGGTATGGCTACACCTTC

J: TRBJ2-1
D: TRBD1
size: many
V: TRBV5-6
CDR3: CASSLIGTGSNEQFF
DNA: TGTGCCAGCAGCTTGATTGGGACAGGGAGTAATGAGCAGTTCTTC

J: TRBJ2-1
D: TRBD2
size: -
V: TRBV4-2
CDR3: CASSPQTSGDSSCNEQVF
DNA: TGTGCCAGCAGCCCCCAGACTAGCGGGGATAGCTCCTGCAATGAGCAGGTCTTC

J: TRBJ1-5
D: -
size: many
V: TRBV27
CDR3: CASSFVDQPQHF
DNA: TGTGCCAGCAGTTTCGTGGACCAGCCCCAGCATTTT

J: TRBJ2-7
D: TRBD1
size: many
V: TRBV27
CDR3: CASSLNSGTDKQYF
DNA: TGTGCCAGCAGTCTAAACTCTGGGACAGACAAGCAGTACTTC

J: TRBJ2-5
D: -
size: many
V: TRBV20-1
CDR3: CSASSLDQETQYF
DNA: TGCAGTGCTAGTTCACTAGACCAAGAGACCCAGTACTTC

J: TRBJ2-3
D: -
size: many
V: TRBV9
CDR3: CASSELTDTQYF
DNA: TGTGCCAGCAGCGAGTTAACAGATACGCAGTATTTT

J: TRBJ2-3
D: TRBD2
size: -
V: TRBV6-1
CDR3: CASSELRGGGTDTQYF
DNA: TGTGCCAGCAGTGAACTGCGGGGGGGCGGTACAGATACGCAGTATTTT

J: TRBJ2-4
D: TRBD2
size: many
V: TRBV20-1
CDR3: CSASFRGGPDIQYF
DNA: TGCAGTGCTAGTTTTCGGGGGGGGCCTGACATTCAGTACTTC

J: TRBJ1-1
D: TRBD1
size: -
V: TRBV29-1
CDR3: CSAPGARGRSTEAFF
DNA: TGCAGCGCCCCTGGGGCGAGGGGGCGGAGCACTGAAGCTTTCTTT

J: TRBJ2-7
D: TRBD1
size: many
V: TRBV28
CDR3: CASRRQGDSYEQYF
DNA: TGTGCCAGCAGACGACAGGGCGACTCCTACGAGCAGTACTTC

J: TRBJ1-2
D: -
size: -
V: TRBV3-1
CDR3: CASRHNFGYTF
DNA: TGTGCCAGCAGACATAACTTTGGCTACACCTTC

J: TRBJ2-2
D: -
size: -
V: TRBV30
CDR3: CAWSPRSITGELFF
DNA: TGTGCCTGGAGTCCCAGATCGATCACCGGGGAGCTGTTTTTT

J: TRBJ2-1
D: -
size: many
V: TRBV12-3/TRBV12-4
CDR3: CASSLAAGNEQFF
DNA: TGTGCCAGCAGTTTAGCGGCAGGGAATGAGCAGTTCTTC

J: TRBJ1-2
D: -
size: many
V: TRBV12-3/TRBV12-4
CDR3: CASSLTGGYTF
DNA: TGTGCCAGCAGTTTAACGGGAGGCTACACCTTC

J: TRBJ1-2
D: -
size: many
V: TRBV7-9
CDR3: CASSSTLTSNYGYTF
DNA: TGTGCCAGCAGCTCCACCCTGACGAGTAACTATGGCTACACCTTC

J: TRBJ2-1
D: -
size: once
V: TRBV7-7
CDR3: CASSLQGTSETQFF
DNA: TGTGCCAGCAGCTTACAAGGCACCAGCGAGACCCAGTTTTTC

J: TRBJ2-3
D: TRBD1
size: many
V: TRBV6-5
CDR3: CASSSYTGGSTDTQYF
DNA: TGTGCCAGCTCCTCATACACAGGGGGCTCTACAGATACGCAGTATTTT

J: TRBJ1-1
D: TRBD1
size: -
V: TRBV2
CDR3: CASSWTGGGEAFF
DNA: TGTGCCAGCAGTTGGACAGGGGGCGGCGAAGCTTTCTTT

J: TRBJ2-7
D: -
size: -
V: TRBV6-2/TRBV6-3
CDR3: CASSYGYNEQYF
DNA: TGTGCCAGCAGTTACGGCTACAACGAGCAGTACTTC

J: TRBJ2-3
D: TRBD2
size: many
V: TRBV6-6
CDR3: CASSAVPGLAELMQYF
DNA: TGTGCCAGCAGTGCCGTCCCGGGACTAGCGGAACTAATGCAGTATTTT

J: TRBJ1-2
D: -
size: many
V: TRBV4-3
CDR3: CASSQERGYGYTF
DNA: TGCGCCAGCAGCCAAGAGAGGGGTTACGGCTACACCTTC

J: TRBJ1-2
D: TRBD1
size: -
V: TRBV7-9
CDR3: CASSPGTAPGYTF
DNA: TGTGCCAGCAGCCCGGGGACAGCACCCGGCTACACCTTC

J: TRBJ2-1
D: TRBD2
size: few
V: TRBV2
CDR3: CASSEARGGEQFF
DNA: TGTGCCAGCAGTGAAGCGCGGGGGGGTGAGCAGTTCTTC

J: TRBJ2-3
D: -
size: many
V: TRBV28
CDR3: CASSFQQRTDTQYF
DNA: TGTGCCAGCAGTTTCCAGCAGCGCACAGATACGCAGTATTTT

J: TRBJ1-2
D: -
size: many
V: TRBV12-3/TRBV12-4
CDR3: CASSLAGHGYTF
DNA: TGTGCCAGCAGTTTAGCCGGCCATGGCTACACCTTC

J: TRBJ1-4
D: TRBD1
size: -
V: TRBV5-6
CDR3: CASSLGDRGPNEKLFF
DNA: TGTGCCAGCAGCTTGGGGGACAGGGGACCTAATGAAAAACTGTTTTTT

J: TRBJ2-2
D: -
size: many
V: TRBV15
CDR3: CATSRDSTGELFF
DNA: TGTGCCACCAGCAGAGACTCCACCGGGGAGCTGTTTTTT

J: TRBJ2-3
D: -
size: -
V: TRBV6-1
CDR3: CASSQGFWTDTQYF
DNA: TGTGCCAGCAGCCAGGGATTTTGGACAGATACGCAGTATTTT

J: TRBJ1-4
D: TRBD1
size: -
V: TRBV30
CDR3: CAWGTGVNEKLFF
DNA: TGTGCCTGGGGGACAGGGGTTAATGAAAAACTGTTTTTT

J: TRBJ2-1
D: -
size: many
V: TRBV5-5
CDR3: CASSPTGDNEQFF
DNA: TGTGCCAGCAGCCCGACGGGGGACAATGAGCAGTTCTTC

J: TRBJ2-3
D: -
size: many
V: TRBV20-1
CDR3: CSPQARADTQYF
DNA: TGCAGTCCCCAGGCGCGAGCAGATACGCAGTATTTT

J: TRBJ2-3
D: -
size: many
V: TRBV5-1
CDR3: CASSEERGFLTDTQYF
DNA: TGCGCCAGCAGCGAAGAAAGGGGCTTTCTCACAGATACGCAGTATTTT

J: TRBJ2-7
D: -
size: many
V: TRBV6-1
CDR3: CASTSGIITGEQYF
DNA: TGTGCCAGCACCTCCGGGATAATCACGGGGGAGCAGTACTTC

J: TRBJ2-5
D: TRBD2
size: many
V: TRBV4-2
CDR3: CASSQERGWRGDPQETQYF
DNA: TGTGCCAGCAGCCAAGAAAGAGGATGGCGGGGGGACCCCCAAGAGACCCAGTACTTC

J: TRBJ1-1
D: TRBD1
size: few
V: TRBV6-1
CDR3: CASSRGQNYLMNTEAFF
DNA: TGTGCCAGCAGTCGGGGACAGAACTACCTCATGAACACTGAAGCTTTCTTT

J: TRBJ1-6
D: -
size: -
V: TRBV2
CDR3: CASTPLGGRSPLHF
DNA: TGTGCCAGCACTCCCCTGGGGGGGCGGTCACCCCTCCACTTT

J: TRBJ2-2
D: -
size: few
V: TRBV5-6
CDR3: CASRGPTGELFF
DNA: TGTGCCAGCAGGGGGCCCACCGGGGAGCTGTTTTTT

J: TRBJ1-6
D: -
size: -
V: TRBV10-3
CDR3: CAISVDTNSPLHF
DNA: TGTGCCATCAGTGTTGACACCAATTCACCCCTCCACTTT

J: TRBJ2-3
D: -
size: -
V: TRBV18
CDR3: CAGSPEDSATDTQYF
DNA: TGTGCCGGCTCACCAGAGGACAGTGCCACAGATACGCAGTATTTT

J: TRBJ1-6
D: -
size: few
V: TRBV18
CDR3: CASSPVGNSPLHF
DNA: TGTGCCAGCTCACCGGTTGGAAATTCACCCCTCCACTTT

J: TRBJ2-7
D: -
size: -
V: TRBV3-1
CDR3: CASSQERISYEQYF
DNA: TGTGCCAGCAGCCAAGAAAGGATCTCCTACGAGCAGTACTTC

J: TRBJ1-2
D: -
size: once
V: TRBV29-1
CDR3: CSVEDRKDGYGYTF
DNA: TGCAGCGTTGAAGATAGAAAGGACGGATATGGCTACACCTTC

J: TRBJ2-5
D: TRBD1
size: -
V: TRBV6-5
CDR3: CASSYDRVQETQYF
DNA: TGTGCCAGCAGTTACGACAGGGTCCAAGAGACCCAGTACTTC

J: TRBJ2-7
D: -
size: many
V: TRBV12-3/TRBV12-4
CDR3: CASRGTGARYEQYF
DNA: TGTGCCAGCAGAGGGACCGGGGCGAGATACGAGCAGTACTTC

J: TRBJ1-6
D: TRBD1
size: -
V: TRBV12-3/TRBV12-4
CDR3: CASTDRVHSPLHF
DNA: TGTGCCAGCACCGACAGGGTGCATTCACCCCTCCACTTT

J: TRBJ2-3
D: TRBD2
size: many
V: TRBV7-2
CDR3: CASSLGSSGVSTDTQYF
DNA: TGTGCCAGCAGCTTAGGTTCCAGCGGGGTTAGCACAGATACGCAGTATTTT

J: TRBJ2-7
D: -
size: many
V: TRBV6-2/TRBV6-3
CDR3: CASMGRIYEQYF
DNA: TGTGCCAGCATGGGCAGGATATACGAGCAGTACTTC

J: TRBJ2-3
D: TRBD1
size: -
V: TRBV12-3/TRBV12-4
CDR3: CASSSTGGPRADTQYF
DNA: TGTGCCAGCAGTTCAACAGGGGGCCCGAGAGCAGATACGCAGTATTTT

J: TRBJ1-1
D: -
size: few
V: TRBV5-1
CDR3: CASSLSYGGRSDTEAFF
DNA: TGCGCCAGCAGCCTTTCTTACGGGGGGCGAAGTGACACTGAAGCTTTCTTT

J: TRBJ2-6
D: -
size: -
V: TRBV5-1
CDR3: CASTRGTGANVLTF
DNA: TGCGCCAGCACCCGAGGGACGGGGGCCAACGTCCTGACTTTC

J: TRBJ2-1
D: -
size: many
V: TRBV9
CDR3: CASSFGPSYNEQFF
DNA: TGTGCCAGCAGTTTCGGGCCGTCCTACAATGAGCAGTTCTTC

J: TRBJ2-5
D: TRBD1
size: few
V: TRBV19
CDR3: CASSTPGQGFGQYF
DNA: TGTGCCAGTAGTACACCGGGACAGGGATTCGGGCAGTACTTC